The 18 T cell receptor beta chains below were found in one sample sequenced in a study of T cells expressing NK-cell markers. One entry per CDR3 protein, without DNA, is what TCRdb gives after re-calling the 5' RACE reads. This repertoire includes hundreds of thousands of distinct CDR3 sequences. Material for sequencing was blood T cells: a sorted CD56 or NKG2C T cell subset, CD4+ or CD8+ T cells, or bulk PBMC T cells (not recorded which). These receptors were taken from a woman between 18 and 75 years old in good health.

This rearrangement joins TRBV20-1 to TRBJ2-1; lacking DNA, the TRBD2 call made by TCRdb goes unchecked. The CDR3 has 14 amino acids. Germline-derived CDR1 and CDR2 are DFQATT and SNEGSKA (reference sequence). CDR3 amino acids: CSAKGLAGYNEQFF.

J is TRBJ2-3 and V is TRBV20-1; no DNA is available, so the TRBD1 call from TCRdb remains unchecked. CDR3 size: 12 residues. The germline CDR1 and CDR2 sequences are DFQATT and SNEGSKA (reference sequence). CDR3 loop: CSAPTGIDTQYF.

The CDR3 here is CASSYWTSGYNEQFF. The chain is built from TRBV6-5 and TRBJ2-1; absent DNA, TCRdb's TRBD2 call cannot be checked. Germline V gene sequence: CDR1 MNHEY, CDR2 SVGAGI. This CDR3 comprises 15 residues.

The chain has TRBV11-2 and TRBJ1-1; TCRdb's D call of TRBD1 is untestable without DNA. Germline V gene sequence: CDR1 SGHAT, CDR2 FQNNGV. The CDR3 is 16 residues long. The CDR3 loop reads CASSLPRGQVSTEAFF.

The CDR3 here is CASSKTVPNTGELFF. V and J are TRBV21-1 and TRBJ2-2. TRBV21-1 is annotated as a pseudogene. The CDR3 sequence is 15 residues long.

This sequence joins TRBV6-5 and TRBJ1-1. In germline, CDR1 is MNHEY, CDR2 SVGAGI. The CDR3 consists of 13 residues. CDR3 in amino acids: CASSYAQNTEAFF.

The chain carries TRBV15 and TRBJ1-2; TCRdb's D gene call, TRBD1, goes unchecked for lack of DNA. Germline loops: CDR1 LNHNV, CDR2 YYDKDF (reference sequence). This CDR3 comprises 16 residues. CDR3 protein: CATSRRNLDRGHGYTF.

The chain employs TRBV11-3 and TRBJ2-1; TCRdb returns TRBD1, unconfirmable since there is no DNA. This CDR3 is 13 amino acids long. CDR1 SGHNT and CDR2 YENEEA come from the germline V gene. CDR3 residues: CASSFAPYNEQFF.

This chain links TRBV5-1 with TRBJ2-5. The CDR3 consists of 14 residues. CDR1 SGHRS and CDR2 YFSETQ come from the germline V gene. The chain's CDR3 is CASSPTSPQETQYF.

The chain carries TRBV20-1 and TRBJ2-3. CDR1 DFQATT and CDR2 SNEGSKA come from the germline V gene (reference sequence). This CDR3 comprises 16 residues. The CDR3: CSARDAHSSSTDTQYF.

The CDR3 here is CASSWDRENTEAFF. The chain carries TRBV5-1 and TRBJ1-1. From germline, CDR1 is SGHRS and CDR2 YFSETQ. The CDR3 has 14 residues.

The gene calls are TRBV9 and TRBJ1-5; TCRdb selects TRBD1, and the lack of DNA leaves this call unchecked. Germline V lookup: CDR1 SGDLS, CDR2 YYNGEE. The CDR3 is 15 amino acids. CDR3 amino acids: CASSASGASNQPQHF.

This sequence joins TRBV14 and TRBJ1-1. CDR1 and CDR2 (germline): SGHDN, FVKESK. This CDR3 comprises 14 residues. CDR3 region: CASSKPPPRHEAFF.

The chain is built from TRBV12-3 or TRBV12-4 and TRBJ2-7; TCRdb lists TRBD2, though no DNA is available to test this call. The CDR3 length is 14 residues. CDR3 residues: CASSFQGGTYEQYF.

The CDR3 loop is CASSQGQGAFREQYF. The V call is TRBV3-1, the J call TRBJ2-7; no DNA is available, so the TRBD1 call from TCRdb remains unchecked. Germline CDR1 is LGHDT and CDR2 is YNNKEL (reference sequence). CDR3 length equals 15 residues.

The rearrangement links TRBV7-2 to TRBJ1-1; TCRdb's D call of TRBD1 is untestable without DNA. The CDR3 runs to 15 residues. Germline-derived CDR1 and CDR2 are SGHTA and FQGNSA. The CDR3: CASSPWTGVNTEAFF. The full variable domain, rest sourced from reference TRBV7-2 and TRBJ1-1, is GAGVSQSPSNKVTEKGKDVELRCDPISGHTALYWYRQSLGQGLEFLIYFQGNSAPDKSGLPSDRFSAERTGGSVSTLTIQRTQQEDSAVYLCASSPWTGVNTEAFFGQGTRLTVV.

The chain couples TRBV5-1 to TRBJ1-1; TCRdb names TRBD1, which stays unverified in the absence of DNA. CDR1 and CDR2 from the germline V gene are SGHRS and YFSETQ. CDR3 size: 15 residues. The CDR3 here is CASSLMGQGNTEAFF. The complete variable domain, with remaining parts taken from reference TRBV5-1 and TRBJ1-1, reads KAGVTQTPRYLIKTRGQQVTLSCSPISGHRSVSWYQQTPGQGLQFLFEYFSETQRNKGNFPGRFSGRQFSNSRSEMNVSTLELGDSALYLCASSLMGQGNTEAFFGQGTRLTVV.

The V call is TRBV24-1, the J call TRBJ2-3; the D call from TCRdb, TRBD1, cannot be confirmed without DNA. The CDR3 is 14 residues long. CDR1 and CDR2 (germline): KGHDR, SFDVKD. The CDR3 spells CATSGWTEVDTQYF.